The sequence of this T cell receptor (beta chain) was determined in a study of blood T cell repertoires in COVID-19. Study overall: Nucleic acid was either cDNA or gDNA, and it came from T cells, B-cell-depleted T cells, or PBMCs.

The table came from immunoSEQ multiplex PCR; TCRdb's copy has only in-frame clones and leaves some out. Of about 200,000 clones listed, around 90% were seen once; the top ten hold less than 7.5%. A word on this clone: Other DNA sequences of this sample code for an identical CDR3.

The CDR3 sequence is 16 residues long. Germline values: CDR1 SGHVS, CDR2 FNYEAQ. V was clipped by 1 base and J by 0 bases, with 10 bases between them. Sequenced material: peripheral blood. This clonotype was sampled from a man aged 60-69 years who had recovered from COVID-19. This rearrangement joins TRBV7-6 to TRBJ1-3, with D possibly being TRBD1 (5 bases). CDR3 nucleotides: TGTGCCAGCAGCTTAGATAGGGGCCTCTCTGGAAACACCATATATTTT. Amino acid sequence: CASSLDRGLSGNTIYF.